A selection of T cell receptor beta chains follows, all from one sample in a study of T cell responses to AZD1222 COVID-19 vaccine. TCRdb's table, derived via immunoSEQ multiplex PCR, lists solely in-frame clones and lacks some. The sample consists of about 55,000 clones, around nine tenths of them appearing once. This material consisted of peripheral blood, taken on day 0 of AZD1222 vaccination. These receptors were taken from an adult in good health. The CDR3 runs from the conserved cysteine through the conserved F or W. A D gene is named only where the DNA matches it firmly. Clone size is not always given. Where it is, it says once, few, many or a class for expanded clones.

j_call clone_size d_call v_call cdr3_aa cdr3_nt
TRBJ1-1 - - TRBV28 CASSRGRGTEAFF TGTGCCAGCAGTCGAGGACGGGGCACTGAAGCTTTCTTT
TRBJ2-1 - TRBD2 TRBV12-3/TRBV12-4 CASSQRGYNEQFF TGTGCCAGCTCCCAGCGGGGGTACAATGAGCAGTTCTTC
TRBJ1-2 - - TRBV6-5 CASSYASGTGYGYTF TGTGCCAGCAGTTACGCCAGCGGGACCGGCTATGGCTACACCTTC
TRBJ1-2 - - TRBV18 CASSPGGAKGPYGYTF TGTGCCAGCTCACCAGGAGGTGCTAAAGGACCCTATGGCTACACCTTC
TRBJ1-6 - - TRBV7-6 CASSLTSLGNSPLHF TGTGCCAGCAGCTTAACGTCTCTCGGTAATTCACCCCTCCACTTT
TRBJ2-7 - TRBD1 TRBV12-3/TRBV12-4 CASSQDRDYEQYF TGTGCCAGCAGTCAAGACAGGGACTACGAGCAGTACTTC
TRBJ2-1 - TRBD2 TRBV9 CASSVASGGDNEQFF TGTGCCAGCAGCGTAGCTAGCGGGGGAGACAATGAGCAGTTCTTC
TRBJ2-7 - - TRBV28 CASRGQASYEQYF TGTGCCAGCAGAGGGCAGGCGTCCTACGAGCAGTACTTC
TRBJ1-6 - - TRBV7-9 CASSLVLEGSPLHF TGTGCCAGCAGCTTAGTCCTTGAGGGGTCACCCCTCCACTTT
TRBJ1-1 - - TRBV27 CASSKTWTSTEAFF TGTGCCAGCAGTAAGACTTGGACAAGCACTGAAGCTTTCTTT
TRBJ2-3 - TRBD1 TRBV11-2 CASSVWTGGTDTQYF TGTGCCAGCAGCGTCTGGACAGGAGGCACAGATACGCAGTATTTT
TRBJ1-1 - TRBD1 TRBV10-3 CAISEGQGDSEAFF TGTGCCATCAGTGAGGGACAGGGGGACTCTGAAGCTTTCTTT
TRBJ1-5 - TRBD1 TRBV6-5 CASSQYRGGEPQHF TGTGCCAGCAGCCAGTACAGGGGGGGCGAGCCCCAGCATTTT
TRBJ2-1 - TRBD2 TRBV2 CASSVTSGGHEQFF TGTGCCAGCAGTGTGACTAGCGGGGGTCATGAGCAGTTCTTC
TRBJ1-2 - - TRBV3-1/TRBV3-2 CASSTTARGTNYGYTF TGTGCCAGCTCCACTACTGCGAGAGGGACTAACTATGGCTACACCTTC
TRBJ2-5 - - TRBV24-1 CATSAFAEGQETQYF TGTGCCACCAGTGCCTTTGCGGAGGGTCAAGAGACCCAGTACTTC
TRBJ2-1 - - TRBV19 CASSIRAGAFGINEQFF TGTGCCAGTAGTATACGGGCAGGGGCCTTTGGTATTAATGAGCAGTTCTTC
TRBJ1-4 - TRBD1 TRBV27 CASRRQGTTNEKLFF TGTGCCAGCCGCCGACAGGGGACAACTAATGAAAAACTGTTTTTT
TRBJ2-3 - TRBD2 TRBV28 CASSPTSGGTDTQYF TGTGCCAGCAGTCCGACTAGCGGGGGGACAGATACGCAGTATTTT
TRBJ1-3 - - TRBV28 CASNGAYSGNTIYF TGTGCCAGCAACGGGGCATACTCTGGAAACACCATATATTTT
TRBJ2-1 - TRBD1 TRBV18 CASSPGTVSYNEQFF TGTGCCAGCTCACCTGGGACAGTCTCCTACAATGAGCAGTTCTTC
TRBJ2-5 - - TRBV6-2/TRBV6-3 CASSTAGRETQYF TGTGCCAGCAGTACGGCGGGAAGGGAGACCCAGTACTTC
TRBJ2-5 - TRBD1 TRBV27 CASSPTGALETQYF TGTGCCAGCAGTCCGACAGGGGCGTTAGAGACCCAGTACTTC
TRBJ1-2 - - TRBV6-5 CASTLGEAGLSYTF TGTGCCAGCACCCTAGGAGAGGCAGGGCTCAGCTACACCTTC
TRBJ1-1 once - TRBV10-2 CASSERQYGIMNTEAFF TGCGCCAGCAGTGAGCGTCAGTACGGCATAATGAACACTGAAGCTTTCTTT
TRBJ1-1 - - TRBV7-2 CASSPGGHNTEAFF TGTGCCAGCAGCCCCGGGGGACATAACACTGAAGCTTTCTTT
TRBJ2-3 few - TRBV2 CATNGGWSDTQYF TGTGCCACCAACGGAGGGTGGTCAGATACGCAGTATTTT
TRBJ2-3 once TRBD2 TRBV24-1 CATSASGGTDTQYF TGTGCCACCAGTGCTAGCGGGGGAACAGATACGCAGTATTTT
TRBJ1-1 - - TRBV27 CASRITGFTEAFF TGTGCCAGCAGAATAACAGGGTTCACTGAAGCTTTCTTT
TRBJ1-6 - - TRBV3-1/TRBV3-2 CASSQTGVNSPLHF TGTGCCAGCAGCCAAACAGGAGTCAATTCACCCCTCCACTTT
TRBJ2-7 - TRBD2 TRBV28 CASSLSGGAGEQYF TGTGCCAGCAGCCTCAGCGGGGGAGCGGGAGAGCAGTACTTC
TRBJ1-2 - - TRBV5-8 CASSLGSFAYGYTF TGTGCCAGCAGCTTAGGATCGTTTGCCTATGGCTACACCTTC
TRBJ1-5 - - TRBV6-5 CASNGQYNQPQHF TGTGCCAGCAATGGACAGTATAATCAGCCCCAGCATTTT
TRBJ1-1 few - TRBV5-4 CASSGPDFLNTEAFF TGTGCCAGCAGCGGCCCCGACTTTTTGAACACTGAAGCTTTCTTT
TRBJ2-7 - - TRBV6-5 CASIKQGYEQYF TGTGCCAGCATTAAACAGGGCTACGAGCAGTACTTC
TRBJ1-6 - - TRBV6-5 CASADSPDSPLHF TGTGCCAGCGCGGACTCTCCGGATTCACCCCTCCACTTT
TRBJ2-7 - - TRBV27 CASRQPSSYEQYF TGTGCCAGCAGACAGCCGAGCTCCTACGAGCAGTACTTC
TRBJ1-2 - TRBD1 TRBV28 CASSGTGGNYGYTF TGTGCCAGCAGCGGGACAGGAGGGAACTATGGCTACACCTTC
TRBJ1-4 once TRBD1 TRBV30 CAWMGQGTSTNEKLFF TGTGCCTGGATGGGACAGGGGACCTCAACTAATGAAAAACTGTTTTTT
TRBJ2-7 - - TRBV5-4 CASSVRDLGVGYYEQYF TGTGCCAGCAGCGTCCGGGACCTCGGCGTAGGGTACTACGAGCAGTACTTC
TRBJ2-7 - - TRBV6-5 CASGAVSSYEQYF TGTGCCTCCGGGGCGGTGAGCTCCTACGAGCAGTACTTC
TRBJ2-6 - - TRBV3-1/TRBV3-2 CASSQAGTGANVLTF TGTGCCAGCAGCCAAGCCGGGACGGGGGCCAACGTCCTGACTTTC
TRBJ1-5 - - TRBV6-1 CASSQGEGRSNQPQHF TGTGCCAGCAGTCAAGGAGAGGGACGGAGCAATCAGCCCCAGCATTTT
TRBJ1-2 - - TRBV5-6 CASSLQAGMVDGYTF TGTGCCAGCAGCTTGCAGGCAGGGATGGTCGATGGCTACACCTTC
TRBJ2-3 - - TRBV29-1 CSVGGKASDTQYF TGCAGCGTTGGGGGAAAGGCCTCAGATACGCAGTATTTT
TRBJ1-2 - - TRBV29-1 CSVEFRDGHYGYTF TGCAGCGTTGAATTTAGGGACGGGCATTATGGCTACACCTTC
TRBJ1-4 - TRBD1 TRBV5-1 CASSQQGATTNEKLFF TGCGCCAGCAGCCAACAGGGGGCGACGACTAATGAAAAACTGTTTTTT
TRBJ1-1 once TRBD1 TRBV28 CASTFGTAIFEAFF TGTGCCAGCACATTCGGGACAGCCATTTTTGAAGCTTTCTTT
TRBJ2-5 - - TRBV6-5 CASSYSGDPLETQYF TGTGCCAGCAGTTACTCGGGGGACCCCCTAGAGACCCAGTACTTC
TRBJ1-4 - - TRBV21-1 CASSKDGGPTDEKLFF TGTGCCAGCAGCAAAGATGGTGGACCAACGGATGAAAAACTGTTTTTT
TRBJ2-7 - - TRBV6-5 CASSYSATASYEQYF TGTGCCAGCAGTTACTCTGCGACAGCCTCCTACGAGCAGTACTTC
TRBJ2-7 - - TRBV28 CASSFGGSSYEQYF TGTGCCAGCAGTTTCGGAGGGTCTTCCTACGAGCAGTACTTC
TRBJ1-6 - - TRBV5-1 CASSFQWRNNSPLHF TGCGCCAGCAGCTTCCAGTGGAGAAATAATTCACCCCTCCACTTT
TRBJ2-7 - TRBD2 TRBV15 CATSLDRGGWDEQYF TGTGCCACCAGCCTCGATCGGGGGGGATGGGACGAGCAGTACTTC
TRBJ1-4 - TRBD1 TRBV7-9 CASSQDRGATNEKLFF TGTGCCAGCAGCCAAGACAGGGGGGCAACTAATGAAAAACTGTTTTTT